The 8 T cell receptor beta chains below were found in one sample sequenced in a study of blood T cell repertoires in COVID-19. Produced via immunoSEQ multiplex PCR; TCRdb's table is partial and in-frame only. This sample yields about 160,000 clones, of which 70% to 90% are seen a single time; approximately 2.8% belongs to the top ten. The sample taken for sequencing was peripheral blood. The receptors shown here come from a man aged 55 to 70 with acute or convalescent COVID-19.

The V and J genes are TRBV18 and TRBJ2-5, with 9 bases lining up with TRBD1. Germline loops: CDR1 KGHSH, CDR2 LQKENI. The CDR3 length is 18 residues. V shed 5 bases, J shed 7 bases, and the junction held 20 bases outside the gene matches. In nucleotides, the CDR3 is TGTGCCAGCTCAAAAGTCCTCCCCGACAGGGGGAACGGGGCGACCCAGTACTTC. Translation gives CASSKVLPDRGNGATQYF.

The rearrangement links TRBV28 to TRBJ1-1, with D perhaps TRBD1 (6 bases). The germline gives CDR1 MDHEN, CDR2 SYDVKM. Trimming left V 4 bases short and J 1 base short, with 13 bases between. CDR3 length equals 15 residues. CDR3 nucleotides: TGTGCCAGCAGTTCAACCGGGACACCGAACACTGAAGCTTTCTTT. Its protein is CASSSTGTPNTEAFF.

This chain links TRBV7-2 with TRBJ2-7; TRBD2 matches 10 bases. J gave up 0 bases and V 1 base, and 3 bases lay outside the gene matches. Germline loops: CDR1 SGHTA, CDR2 FQGNSA. The CDR3 is made up of 16 amino acids. CDR3 sequence reads: CASSLDSGGPSYEQYF. DNA of the CDR3: TGTGCCAGCAGCTTAGATAGCGGGGGGCCCTCCTACGAGCAGTACTTC.

The table lists this clone with a count of one. This chain joins TRBV3-1 (or the pseudogene TRBV3-2) and TRBJ2-1; TRBD2 is a possible D gene (5 bases). The CDR3 covers 14 residues. The V end was cut by 1 base, the J end by 12 bases, with 16 bases between. The germline V gene encodes CDR1 LGHDT and CDR2 YNNKEL (reference sequence). The CDR3, as DNA: TGTGCCAGCAGCCAAGGGGCGACTACGAGGAGGCAGTTCTTC. Its translation is CASSQGATTRRQFF.

The rearrangement uses TRBV14 and TRBJ1-5; D is unclear. The CDR3 loop spans 15 amino acids. V was trimmed by 0 bases and J by 5 bases, leaving 11 bases between them. Germline V gene lookup returns CDR1 SGHDN and CDR2 FVKESK. The CDR3 reads CASSQDPGRDQPQHF. CDR3 nucleotides: TGTGCCAGCAGCCAAGATCCAGGCCGAGATCAGCCCCAGCATTTT. Filled out from reference TRBV14 and TRBJ1-5, the complete variable domain reads EAGVTQFPSHSVIEKGQTVTLRCDPISGHDNLYWYRRVMGKEIKFLLHFVKESKQDESGMPNNRFLAERTGGTYSTLKVQPAELEDSGVYFCASSQDPGRDQPQHFGDGTRLSIL.

The chain couples TRBV13 to TRBJ2-1; 7 positions match TRBD1. The CDR3 totals 15 residues. Germline CDR1 and CDR2: PRHDT and FYEKMQ (reference sequence). The V segment lost 2 bases and the J segment 3 bases; nucleotides outside the gene matches: 4. CDR3: CASSLRTGNYNEQFF. DNA for the CDR3: TGTGCCAGCAGCTTAAGGACAGGAAACTACAATGAGCAGTTCTTC. Drawing the rest from reference TRBV13 and TRBJ2-1, the complete variable domain is AAGVIQSPRHLIKEKRETATLKCYPIPRHDTVYWYQQGPGQDPQFLISFYEKMQSDKGSIPDRFSAQQFSDYHSELNMSSLELGDSALYFCASSLRTGNYNEQFFGPGTRLTVL.

The chain recombines TRBV5-4 with TRBJ2-1, with 9 bases matching TRBD2. The CDR3 runs to 16 residues. J was trimmed by 10 bases and V by 0 bases; bases with no gene match: 11. Germline CDR1 and CDR2: SGHNT and YYREEE (reference sequence). The CDR3 nucleotides are TGTGCCAGCAGCTTGGATCCCCCTAGCGGGACCACCGAGCAGTTCTTC. It yields the protein CASSLDPPSGTTEQFF.

This chain links TRBV4-1 with TRBJ2-4; 7 bases match TRBD2. This CDR3 is built from 17 residues. The V segment lost 1 base and the J segment 2 bases; nucleotides outside the gene matches: 8. The V gene's germline CDR1 is MGHRA and CDR2 YSYEKL. The CDR3 reads CASSQGKGGESKNIQYF. In DNA form, the CDR3 reads TGCGCCAGCAGCCAAGGAAAGGGAGGGGAGTCCAAAAACATTCAGTACTTC.